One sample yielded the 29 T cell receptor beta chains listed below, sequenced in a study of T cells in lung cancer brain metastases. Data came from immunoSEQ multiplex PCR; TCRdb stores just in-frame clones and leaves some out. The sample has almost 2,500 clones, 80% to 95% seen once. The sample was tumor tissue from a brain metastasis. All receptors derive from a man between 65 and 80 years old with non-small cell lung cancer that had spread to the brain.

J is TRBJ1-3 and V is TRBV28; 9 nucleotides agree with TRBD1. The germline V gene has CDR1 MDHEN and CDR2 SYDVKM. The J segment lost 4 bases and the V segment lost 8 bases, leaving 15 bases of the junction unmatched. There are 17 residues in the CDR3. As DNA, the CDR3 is TGTGCCAGCTTCAACAGGGGGCGCCTGTTGATCGGAAACACCATATATTTT. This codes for CASFNRGRLLIGNTIYF. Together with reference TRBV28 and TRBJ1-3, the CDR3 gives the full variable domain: DVKVTQSSRYLVKRTGEKVFLECVQDMDHENMFWYRQDPGLGLRLIYFSYDVKMKEKGDIPEGYSVSREKKERFSLILESASTNQTSMYLCASFNRGRLLIGNTIYFGEGSWLTVV.

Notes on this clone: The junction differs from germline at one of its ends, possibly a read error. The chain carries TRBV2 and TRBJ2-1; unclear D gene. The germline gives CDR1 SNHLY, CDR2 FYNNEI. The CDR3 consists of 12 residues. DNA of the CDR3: TGTGTCAGCAGTGAAGCTGGAGATGAGCAGTTCTTC. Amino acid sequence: CVSSEAGDEQFF.

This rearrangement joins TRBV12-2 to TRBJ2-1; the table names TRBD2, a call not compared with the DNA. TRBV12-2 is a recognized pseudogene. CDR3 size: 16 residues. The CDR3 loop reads CASRSYREEGRNEQFF. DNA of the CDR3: TGTGCAAGTCGCTCCTATCGGGAAGAGGGTAGAAATGAGCAGTTCTTC.

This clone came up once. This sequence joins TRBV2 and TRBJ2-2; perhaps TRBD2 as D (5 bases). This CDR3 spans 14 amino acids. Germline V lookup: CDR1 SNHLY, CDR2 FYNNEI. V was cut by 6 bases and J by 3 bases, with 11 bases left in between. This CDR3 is CASSLSGYTGELFF. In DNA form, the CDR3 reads TGTGCCAGCAGCCTAAGCGGCTACACCGGGGAGCTGTTTTTT.

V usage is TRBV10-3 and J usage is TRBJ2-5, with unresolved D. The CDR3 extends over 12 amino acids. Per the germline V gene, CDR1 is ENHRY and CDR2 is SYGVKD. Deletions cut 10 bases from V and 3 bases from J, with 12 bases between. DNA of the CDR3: TGTGCCACCGCCCAGGAGAAAGAGACCCAGTACTTC. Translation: CATAQEKETQYF.

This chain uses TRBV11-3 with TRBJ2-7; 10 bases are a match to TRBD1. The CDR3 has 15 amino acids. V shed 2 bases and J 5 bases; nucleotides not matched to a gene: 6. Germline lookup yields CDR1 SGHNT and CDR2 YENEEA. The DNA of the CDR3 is TGTGCCAGCAGCTTATTCGGGACAGGGGACCACGAGCAGTACTTC. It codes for CASSLFGTGDHEQYF.

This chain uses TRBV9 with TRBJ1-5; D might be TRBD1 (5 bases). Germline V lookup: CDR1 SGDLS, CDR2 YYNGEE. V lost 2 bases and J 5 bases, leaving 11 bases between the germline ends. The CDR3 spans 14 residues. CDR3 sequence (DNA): TGTGCCAGCAGCGTGGGACTCGGGTATCAGCCCCAGCATTTT. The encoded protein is CASSVGLGYQPQHF.

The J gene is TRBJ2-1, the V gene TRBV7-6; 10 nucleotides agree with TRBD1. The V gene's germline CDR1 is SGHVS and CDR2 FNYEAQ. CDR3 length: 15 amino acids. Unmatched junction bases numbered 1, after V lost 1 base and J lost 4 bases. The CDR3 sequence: CASSLGGQGYNEQFF. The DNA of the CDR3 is TGTGCCAGCAGCTTAGGGGGACAGGGGTACAATGAGCAGTTCTTC.

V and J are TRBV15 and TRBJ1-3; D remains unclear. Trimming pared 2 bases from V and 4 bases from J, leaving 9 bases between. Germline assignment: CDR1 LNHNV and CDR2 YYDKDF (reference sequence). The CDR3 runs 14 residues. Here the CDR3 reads CATSRSGLGNTIYF. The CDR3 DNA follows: TGTGCCACCAGCAGATCAGGCCTCGGAAACACCATATATTTT.

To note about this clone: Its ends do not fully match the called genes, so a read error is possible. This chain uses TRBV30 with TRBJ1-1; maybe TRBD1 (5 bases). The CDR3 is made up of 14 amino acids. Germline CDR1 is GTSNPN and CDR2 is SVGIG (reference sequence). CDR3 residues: CVWNRGGENTEAFF. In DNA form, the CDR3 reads TGTGTCTGGAATCGGGGGGGAGAGAACACTGAAGCTTTCTTT.

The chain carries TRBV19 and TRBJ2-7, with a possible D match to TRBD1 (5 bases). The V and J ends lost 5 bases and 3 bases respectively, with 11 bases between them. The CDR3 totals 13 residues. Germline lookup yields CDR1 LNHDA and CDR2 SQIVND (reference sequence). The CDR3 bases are TGTGCCAGTAGTGGGTCAGGGCGCTACGAGCAGTACTTC. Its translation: CASSGSGRYEQYF.

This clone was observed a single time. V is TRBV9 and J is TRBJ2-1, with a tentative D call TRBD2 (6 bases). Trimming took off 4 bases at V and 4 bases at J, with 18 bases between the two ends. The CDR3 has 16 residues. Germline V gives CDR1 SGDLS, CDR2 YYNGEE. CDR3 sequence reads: CASSSGAGSRYNEQFF. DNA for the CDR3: TGTGCCAGCAGCTCCGGTGCGGGGTCAAGGTACAATGAGCAGTTCTTC.

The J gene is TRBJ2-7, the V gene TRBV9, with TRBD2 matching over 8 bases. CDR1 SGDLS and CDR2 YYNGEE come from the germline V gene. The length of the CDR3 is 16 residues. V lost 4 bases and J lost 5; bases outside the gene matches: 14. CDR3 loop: CASSPAGGTFLDEQYF. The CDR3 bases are TGTGCCAGCAGCCCTGCGGGGGGCACTTTTCTGGACGAGCAGTACTTC. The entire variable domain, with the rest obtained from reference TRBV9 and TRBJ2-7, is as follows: DSGVTQTPKHLITATGQRVTLRCSPRSGDLSVYWYQQSLDQGLQFLIQYYNGEERAKGNILERFSAQQFPDLHSELNLSSLELGDSALYFCASSPAGGTFLDEQYFGPGTRLTVT.

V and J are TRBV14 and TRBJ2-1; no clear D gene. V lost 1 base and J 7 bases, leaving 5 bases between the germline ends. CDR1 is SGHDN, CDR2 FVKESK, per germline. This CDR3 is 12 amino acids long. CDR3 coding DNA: TGTGCCAGCAGCCAAGTGAGGAATGAGCAGTTCTTC. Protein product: CASSQVRNEQFF.

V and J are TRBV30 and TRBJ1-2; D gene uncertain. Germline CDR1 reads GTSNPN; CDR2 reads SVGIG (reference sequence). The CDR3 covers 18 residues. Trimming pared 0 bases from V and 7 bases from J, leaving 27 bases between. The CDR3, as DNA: TGTGCCTGGAGTGTACTCGGCGGAACGAGGGTGGGTATTCGTGGCTACACCTTC. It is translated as CAWSVLGGTRVGIRGYTF.

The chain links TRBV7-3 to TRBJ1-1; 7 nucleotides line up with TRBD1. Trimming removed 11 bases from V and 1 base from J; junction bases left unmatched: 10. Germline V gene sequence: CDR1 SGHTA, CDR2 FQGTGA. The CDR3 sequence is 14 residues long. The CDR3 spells CAWRPDRENTEAFF. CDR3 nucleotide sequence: TGTGCCTGGAGGCCCGACAGGGAGAACACTGAAGCTTTCTTT.

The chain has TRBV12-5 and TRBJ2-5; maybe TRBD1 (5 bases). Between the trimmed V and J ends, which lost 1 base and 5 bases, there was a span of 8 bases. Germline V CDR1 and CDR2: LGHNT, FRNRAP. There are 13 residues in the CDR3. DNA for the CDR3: TGTGCTAGTGGTTTGGGGGGCTCGGAGACCCAGTACTTC. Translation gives CASGLGGSETQYF.

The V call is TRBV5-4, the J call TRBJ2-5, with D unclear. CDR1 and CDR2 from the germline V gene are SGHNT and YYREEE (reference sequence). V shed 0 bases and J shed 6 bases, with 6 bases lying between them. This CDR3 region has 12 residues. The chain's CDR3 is CASSLDRKTQYF. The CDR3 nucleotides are TGTGCCAGCAGCTTGGATCGGAAGACCCAGTACTTC.

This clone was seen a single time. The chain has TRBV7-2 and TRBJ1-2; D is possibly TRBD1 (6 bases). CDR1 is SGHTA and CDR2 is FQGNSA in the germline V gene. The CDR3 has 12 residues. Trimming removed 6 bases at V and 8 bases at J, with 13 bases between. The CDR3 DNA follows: TGTGCCAGCAGTCCTGGACAGTGGGGCTACACCTTC. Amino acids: CASSPGQWGYTF.

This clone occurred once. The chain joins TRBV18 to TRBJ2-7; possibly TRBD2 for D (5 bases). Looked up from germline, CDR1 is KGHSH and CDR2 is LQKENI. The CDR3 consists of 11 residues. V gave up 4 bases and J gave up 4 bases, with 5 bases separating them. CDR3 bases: TGTGCCAGCTCACGGGAGTACGAGCAGTACTTC. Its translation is CASSREYEQYF.

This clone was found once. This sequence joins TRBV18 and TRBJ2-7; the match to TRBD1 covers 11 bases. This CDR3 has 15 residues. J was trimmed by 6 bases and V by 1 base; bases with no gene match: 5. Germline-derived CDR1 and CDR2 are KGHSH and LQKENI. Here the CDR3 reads CASSPRGQGAGEQYF. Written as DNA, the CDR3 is TGTGCCAGCTCACCACGAGGACAGGGGGCGGGCGAGCAGTACTTC. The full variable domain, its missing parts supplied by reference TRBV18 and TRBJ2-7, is NAGVMQNPRHLVRRRGQEARLRCSPMKGHSHVYWYRQLPEEGLKFMVYLQKENIIDESGMPKERFSAEFPKEGPSILRIQQVVRGDSAAYFCASSPRGQGAGEQYFGPGTRLTVT.

The CDR3 sequence is CASSQDRTGRGTQYF. CDR3 sequence (DNA): TGTGCCAGCAGCCAAGATAGAACGGGCCGGGGGACCCAGTACTTC. The rearrangement joins TRBV14 to TRBJ2-5; the D gene is possibly TRBD2 (5 bases). Germline CDR1 SGHDN, CDR2 FVKESK. The CDR3 runs to 15 residues. V dropped 0 bases and J dropped 7 bases, with 15 bases sitting between them.

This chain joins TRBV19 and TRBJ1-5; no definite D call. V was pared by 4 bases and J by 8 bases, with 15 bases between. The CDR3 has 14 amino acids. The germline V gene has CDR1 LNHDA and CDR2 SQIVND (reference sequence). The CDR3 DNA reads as TGTGCCAGTAGTAAACCCCGCATGGCGGAGCCCCAGCATTTT. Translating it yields CASSKPRMAEPQHF. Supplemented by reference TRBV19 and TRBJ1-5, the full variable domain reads DGGITQSPKYLFRKEGQNVTLSCEQNLNHDAMYWYRQDPGQGLRLIYYSQIVNDFQKGDIAEGYSVSREKKESFPLTVTSAQKNPTAFYLCASSKPRMAEPQHFGDGTRLSIL.

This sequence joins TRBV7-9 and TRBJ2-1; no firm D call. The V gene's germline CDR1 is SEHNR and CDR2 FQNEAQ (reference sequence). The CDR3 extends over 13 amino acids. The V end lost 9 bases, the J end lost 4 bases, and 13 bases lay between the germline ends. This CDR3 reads CASSDGPYNEQFF. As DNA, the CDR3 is TGTGCCAGTTCGGACGGACCTTACAATGAGCAGTTCTTC.

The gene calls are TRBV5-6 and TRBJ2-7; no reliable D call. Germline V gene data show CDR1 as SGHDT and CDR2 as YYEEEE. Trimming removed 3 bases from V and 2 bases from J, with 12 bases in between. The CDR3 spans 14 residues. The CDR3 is CASSSSKSPYEQYF. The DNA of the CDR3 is TGTGCCAGCAGCTCCTCCAAGTCGCCCTACGAGCAGTACTTC.

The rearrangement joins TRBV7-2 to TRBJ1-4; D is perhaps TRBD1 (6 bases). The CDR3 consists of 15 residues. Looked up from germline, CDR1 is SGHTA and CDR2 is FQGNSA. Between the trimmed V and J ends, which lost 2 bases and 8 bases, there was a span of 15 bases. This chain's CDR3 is CASSLNGGAGEKLFF. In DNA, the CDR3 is TGTGCCAGCAGCTTAAATGGGGGCGCAGGGGAAAAACTGTTTTTT.

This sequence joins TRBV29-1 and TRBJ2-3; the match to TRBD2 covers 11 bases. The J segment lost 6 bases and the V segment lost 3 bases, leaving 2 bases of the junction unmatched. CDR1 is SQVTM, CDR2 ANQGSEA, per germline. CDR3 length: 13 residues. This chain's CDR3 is CSVDPSGRDTQYF. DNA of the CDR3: TGCAGCGTTGATCCTAGCGGGAGGGATACGCAGTATTTT.

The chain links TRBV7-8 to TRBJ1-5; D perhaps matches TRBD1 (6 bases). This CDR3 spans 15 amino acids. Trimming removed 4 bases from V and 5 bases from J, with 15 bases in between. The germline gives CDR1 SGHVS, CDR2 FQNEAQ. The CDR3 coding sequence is TGTGCCAGCAGCTATTCTCCGGGGGCGCATCAGCCCCAGCATTTT. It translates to CASSYSPGAHQPQHF.

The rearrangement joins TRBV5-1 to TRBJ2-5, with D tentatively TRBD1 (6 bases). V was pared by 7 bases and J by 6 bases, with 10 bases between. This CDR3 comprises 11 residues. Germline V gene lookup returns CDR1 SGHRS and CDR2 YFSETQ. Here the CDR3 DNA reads TGCGCCAGCGGACAGCAAAAGACCCAGTACTTC. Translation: CASGQQKTQYF.